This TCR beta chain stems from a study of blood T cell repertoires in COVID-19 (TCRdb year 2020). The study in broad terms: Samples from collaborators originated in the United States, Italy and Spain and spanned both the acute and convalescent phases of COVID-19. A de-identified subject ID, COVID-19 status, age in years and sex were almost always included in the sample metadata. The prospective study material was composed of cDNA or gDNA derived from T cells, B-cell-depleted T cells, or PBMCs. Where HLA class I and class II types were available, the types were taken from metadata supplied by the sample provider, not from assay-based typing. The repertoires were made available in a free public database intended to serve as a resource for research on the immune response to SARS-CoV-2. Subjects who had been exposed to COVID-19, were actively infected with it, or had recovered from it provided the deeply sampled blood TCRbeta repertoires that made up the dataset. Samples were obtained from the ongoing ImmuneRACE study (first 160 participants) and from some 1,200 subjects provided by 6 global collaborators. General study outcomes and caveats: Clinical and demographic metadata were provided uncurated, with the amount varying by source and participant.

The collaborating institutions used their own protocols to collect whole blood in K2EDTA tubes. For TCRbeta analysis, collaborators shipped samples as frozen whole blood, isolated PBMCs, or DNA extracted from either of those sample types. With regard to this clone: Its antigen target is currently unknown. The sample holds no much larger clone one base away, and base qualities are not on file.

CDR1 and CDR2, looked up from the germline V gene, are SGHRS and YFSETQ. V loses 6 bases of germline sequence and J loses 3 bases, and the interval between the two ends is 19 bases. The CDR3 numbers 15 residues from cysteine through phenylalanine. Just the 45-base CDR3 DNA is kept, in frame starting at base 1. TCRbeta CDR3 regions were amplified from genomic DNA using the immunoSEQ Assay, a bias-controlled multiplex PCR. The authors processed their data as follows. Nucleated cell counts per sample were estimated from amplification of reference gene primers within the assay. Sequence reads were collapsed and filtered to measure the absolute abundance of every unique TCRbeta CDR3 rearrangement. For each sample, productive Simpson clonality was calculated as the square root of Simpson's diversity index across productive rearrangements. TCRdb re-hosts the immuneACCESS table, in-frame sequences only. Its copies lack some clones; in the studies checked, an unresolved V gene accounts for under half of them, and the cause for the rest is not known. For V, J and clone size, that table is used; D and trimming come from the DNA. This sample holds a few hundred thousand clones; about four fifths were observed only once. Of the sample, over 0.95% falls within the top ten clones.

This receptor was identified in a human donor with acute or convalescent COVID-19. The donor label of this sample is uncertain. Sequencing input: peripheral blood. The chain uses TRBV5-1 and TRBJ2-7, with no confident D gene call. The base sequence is TGCGCCAGCAAACGGTCAGGTGCCTATAACTACGAGCAGTACTTC. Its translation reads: CASKRSGAYNYEQYF.